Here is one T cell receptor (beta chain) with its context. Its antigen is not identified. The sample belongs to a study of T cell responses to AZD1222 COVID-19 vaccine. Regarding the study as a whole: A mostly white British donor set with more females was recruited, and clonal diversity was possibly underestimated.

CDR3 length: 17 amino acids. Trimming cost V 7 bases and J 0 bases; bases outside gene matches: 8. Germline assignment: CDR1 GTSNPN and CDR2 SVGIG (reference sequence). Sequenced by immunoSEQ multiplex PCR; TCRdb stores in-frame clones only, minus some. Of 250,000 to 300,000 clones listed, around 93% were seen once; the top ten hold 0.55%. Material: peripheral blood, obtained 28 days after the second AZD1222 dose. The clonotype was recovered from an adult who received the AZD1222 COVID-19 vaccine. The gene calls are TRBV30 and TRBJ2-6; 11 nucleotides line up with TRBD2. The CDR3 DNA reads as TGTGCCTTCACAACTAGCGGGGGTGCCTCTGGGGCCAACGTCCTGACTTTC. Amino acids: CAFTTSGGASGANVLTF.